This T cell receptor beta chain was documented in a study of blood T cell repertoires in COVID-19. Study overall: The study drew acute and convalescent COVID-19 samples from the United States, Italy and Spain. T cells, B-cell-depleted T cells, or PBMCs provided the cDNA or gDNA that served as material.

Original data processing: Reference gene primer amplification in the assay estimated nucleated cell counts. Here immunoSEQ multiplex PCR was the method, and the copy in TCRdb shows in-frame clones only, minus some. For V, J and clone size, that table is used; D and trimming come from the DNA. The sample shows 150,000 or so clones, around 87% of them seen only once. The trim removed 1 base at V and 2 bases at J, leaving 5 bases unmatched. Germline V gene sequence: CDR1 SEHNR, CDR2 FQNEAQ (reference sequence). The CDR3 extends over 17 amino acids. The sequence came from a man aged 18 to 30 with acute or convalescent COVID-19. This chain uses TRBV7-9 with TRBJ2-3, with 11 bases identical to TRBD2. The material sequenced was peripheral blood. The CDR3 sequence: CASSLGLAGLSTDTQYF. CDR3 nucleotide sequence: TGTGCCAGCAGCTTAGGACTAGCGGGGCTGTCCACAGATACGCAGTATTTT.